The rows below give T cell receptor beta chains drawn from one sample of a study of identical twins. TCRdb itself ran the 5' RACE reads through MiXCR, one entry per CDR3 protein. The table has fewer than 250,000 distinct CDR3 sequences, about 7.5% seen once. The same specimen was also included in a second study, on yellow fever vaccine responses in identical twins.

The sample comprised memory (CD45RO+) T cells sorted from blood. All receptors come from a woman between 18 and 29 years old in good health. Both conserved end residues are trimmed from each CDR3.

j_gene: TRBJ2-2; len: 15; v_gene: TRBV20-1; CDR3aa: SARAHTSGSSGRELF
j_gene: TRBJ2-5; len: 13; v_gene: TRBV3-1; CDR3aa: ASSQGGTAAETQY
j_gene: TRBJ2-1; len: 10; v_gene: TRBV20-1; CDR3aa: SADGTSNEQF
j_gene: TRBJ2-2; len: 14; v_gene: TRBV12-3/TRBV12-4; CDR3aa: ASSQSGLAYAGELF
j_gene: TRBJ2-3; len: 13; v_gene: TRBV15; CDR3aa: ATSRDRPTTDTQY
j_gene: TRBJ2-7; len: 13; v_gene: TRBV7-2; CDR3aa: ASSNPGLHSYEQY
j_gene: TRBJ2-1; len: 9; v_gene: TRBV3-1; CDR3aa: ASSRDREQF
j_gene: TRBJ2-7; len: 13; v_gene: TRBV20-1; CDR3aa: SAPQTGLNRYEQY
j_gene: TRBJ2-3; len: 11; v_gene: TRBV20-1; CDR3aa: SARGWVADTQY
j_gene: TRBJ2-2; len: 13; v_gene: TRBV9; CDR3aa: ASSVGDRGTGELF
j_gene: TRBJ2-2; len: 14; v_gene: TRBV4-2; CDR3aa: ASSQEPGVNTGELF
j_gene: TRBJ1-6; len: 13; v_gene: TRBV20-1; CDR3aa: SARELGRDNSPLH
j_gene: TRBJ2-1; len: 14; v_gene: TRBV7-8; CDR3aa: ASSLGTPSSYNEQF
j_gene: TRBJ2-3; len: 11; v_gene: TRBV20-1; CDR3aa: SAVSRVADTQY
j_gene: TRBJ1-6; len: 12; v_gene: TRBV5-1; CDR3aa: ASRFVPDQGPLH
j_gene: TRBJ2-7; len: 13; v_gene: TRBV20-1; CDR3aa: SAKPGLAGDYEQY
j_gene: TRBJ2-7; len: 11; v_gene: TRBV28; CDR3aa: ASSLVSPYEQY